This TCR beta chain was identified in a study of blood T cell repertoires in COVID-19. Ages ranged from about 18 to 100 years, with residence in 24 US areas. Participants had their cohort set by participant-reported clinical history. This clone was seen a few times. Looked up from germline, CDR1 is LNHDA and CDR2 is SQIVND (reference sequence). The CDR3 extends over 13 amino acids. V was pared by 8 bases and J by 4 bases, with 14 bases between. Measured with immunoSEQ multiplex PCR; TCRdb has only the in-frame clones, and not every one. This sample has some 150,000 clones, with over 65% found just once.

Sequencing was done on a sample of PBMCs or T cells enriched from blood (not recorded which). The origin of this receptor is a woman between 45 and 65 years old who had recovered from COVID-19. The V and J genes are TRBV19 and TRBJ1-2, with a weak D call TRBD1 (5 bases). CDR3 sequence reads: CASHFGGVYGYTF. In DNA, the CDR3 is TGTGCCAGTCACTTCGGGGGGGTCTATGGCTACACCTTC.